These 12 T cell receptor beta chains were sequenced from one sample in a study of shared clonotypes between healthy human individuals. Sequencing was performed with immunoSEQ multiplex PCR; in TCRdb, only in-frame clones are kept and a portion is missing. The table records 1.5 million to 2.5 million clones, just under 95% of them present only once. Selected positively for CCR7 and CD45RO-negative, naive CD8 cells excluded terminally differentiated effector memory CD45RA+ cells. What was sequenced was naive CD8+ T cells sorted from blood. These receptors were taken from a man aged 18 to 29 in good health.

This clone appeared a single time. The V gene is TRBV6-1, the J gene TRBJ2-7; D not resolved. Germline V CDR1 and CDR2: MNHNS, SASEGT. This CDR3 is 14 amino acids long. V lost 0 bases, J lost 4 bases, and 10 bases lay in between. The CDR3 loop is CASSEATHSYEQYF. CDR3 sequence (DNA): TGTGCCAGCAGTGAAGCGACCCACTCATACGAGCAGTACTTC.

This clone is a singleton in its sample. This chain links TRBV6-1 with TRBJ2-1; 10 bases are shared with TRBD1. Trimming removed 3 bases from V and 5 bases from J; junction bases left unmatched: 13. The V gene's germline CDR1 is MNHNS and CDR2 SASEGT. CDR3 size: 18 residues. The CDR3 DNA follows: TGTGCCAGCAGTGACCCAACCCCCGGGACAGGGGTTAACAATGAGCAGTTCTTC. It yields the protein CASSDPTPGTGVNNEQFF.

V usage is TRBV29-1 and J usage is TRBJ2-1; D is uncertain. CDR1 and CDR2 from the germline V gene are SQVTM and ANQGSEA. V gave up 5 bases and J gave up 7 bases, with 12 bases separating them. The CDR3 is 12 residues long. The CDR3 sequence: CSVLRTENEQFF. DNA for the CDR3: TGCAGCGTTCTCAGGACCGAGAATGAGCAGTTCTTC.

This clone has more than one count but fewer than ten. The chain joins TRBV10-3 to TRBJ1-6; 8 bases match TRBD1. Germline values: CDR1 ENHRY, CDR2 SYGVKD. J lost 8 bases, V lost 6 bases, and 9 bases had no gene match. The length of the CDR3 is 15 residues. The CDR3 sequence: CAISGTGGKDSPLHF. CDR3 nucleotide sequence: TGTGCCATCAGCGGAACAGGGGGGAAGGATTCACCCCTCCACTTT.

CDR3 bases: TGTGCCAGCAGCCAGGGGGAAGGGACACCGAGGGGTGAGCAGTTCTTC. Translating gives CASSQGEGTPRGEQFF. The V and J genes are TRBV11-2 and TRBJ2-1; 7 nucleotides agree with TRBD1. Germline lookup yields CDR1 SGHAT and CDR2 FQNNGV. V shed 5 bases, J shed 9 bases, and the junction held 16 bases outside the gene matches. CDR3 length: 16 amino acids.

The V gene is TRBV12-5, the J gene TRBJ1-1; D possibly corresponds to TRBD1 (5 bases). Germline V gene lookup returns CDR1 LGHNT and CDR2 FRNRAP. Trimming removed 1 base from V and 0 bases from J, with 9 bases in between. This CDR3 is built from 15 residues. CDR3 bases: TGTGCTAGTGGTTTGGGGGACGGGATGAACACTGAAGCTTTCTTT. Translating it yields CASGLGDGMNTEAFF.

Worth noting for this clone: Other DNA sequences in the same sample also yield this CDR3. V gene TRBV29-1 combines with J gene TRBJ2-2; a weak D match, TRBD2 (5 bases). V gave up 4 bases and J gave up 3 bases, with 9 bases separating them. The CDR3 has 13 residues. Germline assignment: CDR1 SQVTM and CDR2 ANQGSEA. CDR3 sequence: CSVVWGDTGELFF. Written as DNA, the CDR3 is TGCAGCGTTGTTTGGGGAGACACCGGGGAGCTGTTTTTT.

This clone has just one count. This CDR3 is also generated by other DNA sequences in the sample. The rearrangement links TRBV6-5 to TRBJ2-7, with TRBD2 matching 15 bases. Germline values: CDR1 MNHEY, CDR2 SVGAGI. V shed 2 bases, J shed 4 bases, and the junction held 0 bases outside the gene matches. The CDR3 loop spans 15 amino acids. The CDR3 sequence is CASSYGLAGGYEQYF. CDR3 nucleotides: TGTGCCAGCAGTTACGGACTAGCGGGAGGGTACGAGCAGTACTTC.

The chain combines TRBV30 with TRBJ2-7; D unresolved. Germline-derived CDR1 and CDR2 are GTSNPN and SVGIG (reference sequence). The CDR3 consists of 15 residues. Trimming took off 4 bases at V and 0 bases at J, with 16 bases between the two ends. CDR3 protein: CAWTPSSTSSYEQYF. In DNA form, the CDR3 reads TGTGCCTGGACCCCATCCAGCACCAGCTCCTACGAGCAGTACTTC.

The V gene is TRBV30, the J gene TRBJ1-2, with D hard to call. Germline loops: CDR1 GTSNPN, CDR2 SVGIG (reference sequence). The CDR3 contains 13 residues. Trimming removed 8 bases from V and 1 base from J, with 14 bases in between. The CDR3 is CALQTAGNYGYTF. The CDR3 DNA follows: TGTGCCCTCCAAACGGCCGGTAACTATGGCTACACCTTC.

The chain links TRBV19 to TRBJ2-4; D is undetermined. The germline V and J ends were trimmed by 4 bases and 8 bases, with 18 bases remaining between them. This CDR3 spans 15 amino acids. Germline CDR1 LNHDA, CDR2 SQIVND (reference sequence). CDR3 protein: CASSTDGSSSDIQYF. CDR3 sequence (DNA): TGTGCCAGTAGTACGGACGGGTCTTCGTCGGACATTCAGTACTTC.

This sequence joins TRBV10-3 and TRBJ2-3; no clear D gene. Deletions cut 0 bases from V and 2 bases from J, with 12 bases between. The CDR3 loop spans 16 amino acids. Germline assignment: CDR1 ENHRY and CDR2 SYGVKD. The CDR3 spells CAISESSAGATDTQYF. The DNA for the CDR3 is TGTGCCATCAGTGAGTCGAGTGCAGGCGCCACAGATACGCAGTATTTT.